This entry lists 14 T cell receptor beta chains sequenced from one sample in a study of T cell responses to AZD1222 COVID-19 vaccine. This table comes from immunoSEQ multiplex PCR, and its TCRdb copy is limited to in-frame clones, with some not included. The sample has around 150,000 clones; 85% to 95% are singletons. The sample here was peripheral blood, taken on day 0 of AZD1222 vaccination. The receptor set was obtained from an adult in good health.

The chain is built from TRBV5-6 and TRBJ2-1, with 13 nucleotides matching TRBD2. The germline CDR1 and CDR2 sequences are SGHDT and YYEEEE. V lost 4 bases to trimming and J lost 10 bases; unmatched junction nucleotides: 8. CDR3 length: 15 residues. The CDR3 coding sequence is TGTGCCAGCAGCCCAGGGACTAGCGGGATGGGGGAGCAGTTCTTC. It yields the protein CASSPGTSGMGEQFF.

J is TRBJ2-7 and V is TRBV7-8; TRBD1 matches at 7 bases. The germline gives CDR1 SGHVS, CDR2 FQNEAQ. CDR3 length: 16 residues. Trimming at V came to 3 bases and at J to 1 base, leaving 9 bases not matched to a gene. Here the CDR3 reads CASSFQGQRFSYEQYF. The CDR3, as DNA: TGTGCCAGCAGCTTCCAGGGACAGCGTTTTTCCTACGAGCAGTACTTC.

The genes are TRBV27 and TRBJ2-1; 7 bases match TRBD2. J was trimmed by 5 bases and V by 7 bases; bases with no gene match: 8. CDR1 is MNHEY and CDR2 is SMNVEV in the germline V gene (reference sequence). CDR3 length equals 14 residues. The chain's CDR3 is CASNPRRGDNEQFF. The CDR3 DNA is TGTGCCAGCAACCCCCGCCGGGGGGACAATGAGCAGTTCTTC.

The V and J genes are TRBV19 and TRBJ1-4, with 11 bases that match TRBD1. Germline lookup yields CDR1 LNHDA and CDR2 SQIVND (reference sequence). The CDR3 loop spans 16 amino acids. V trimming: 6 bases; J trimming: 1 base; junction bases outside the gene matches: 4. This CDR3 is CASSIGTGGTNEKLFF. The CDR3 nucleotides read TGTGCCAGTAGCATCGGGACAGGGGGAACTAATGAAAAACTGTTTTTT.

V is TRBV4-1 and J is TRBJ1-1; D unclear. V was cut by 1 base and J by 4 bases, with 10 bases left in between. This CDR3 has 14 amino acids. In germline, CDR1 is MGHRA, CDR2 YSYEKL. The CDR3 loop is CASSQAVVGTEAFF. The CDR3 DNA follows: TGCGCCAGCAGCCAAGCGGTGGTTGGCACTGAAGCTTTCTTT.

The CDR3 loop reads CASSLGAGAANTEAFF. The DNA of the CDR3 is TGCGCCAGCAGCTTGGGGGCCGGGGCCGCAAACACTGAAGCTTTCTTT. The V call is TRBV5-1, the J call TRBJ1-1, with a weak D call TRBD1 (5 bases). Germline V gene lookup returns CDR1 SGHRS and CDR2 YFSETQ. Between the trimmed V and J ends, which lost 0 bases and 2 bases, there was a span of 14 bases. The CDR3 is 16 residues long.

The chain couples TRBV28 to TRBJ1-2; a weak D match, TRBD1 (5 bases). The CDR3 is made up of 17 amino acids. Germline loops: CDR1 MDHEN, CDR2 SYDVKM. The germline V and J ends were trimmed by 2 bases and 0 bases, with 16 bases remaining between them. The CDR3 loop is CASSLHFGQGANYGYTF. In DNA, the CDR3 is TGTGCCAGCAGTTTACATTTCGGGCAGGGAGCTAACTATGGCTACACCTTC.

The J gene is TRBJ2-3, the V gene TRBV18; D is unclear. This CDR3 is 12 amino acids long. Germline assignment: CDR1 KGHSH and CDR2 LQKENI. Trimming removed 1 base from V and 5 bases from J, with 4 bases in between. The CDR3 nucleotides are TGTGCCAGCTCACCACTGAAAGATACGCAGTATTTT. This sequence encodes CASSPLKDTQYF.

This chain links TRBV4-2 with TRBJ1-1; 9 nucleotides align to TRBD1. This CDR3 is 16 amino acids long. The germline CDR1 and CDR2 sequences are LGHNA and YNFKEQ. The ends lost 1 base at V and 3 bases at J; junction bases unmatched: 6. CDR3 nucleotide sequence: TGTGCCAGCAGCCAAGGACAGGGGGGCCGGGACACTGAAGCTTTCTTT. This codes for CASSQGQGGRDTEAFF.

DNA for the CDR3: TGTGCCATCAGTGGTGGGGGAAATTCACCCCTCCACTTT. It is translated as CAISGGGNSPLHF. This chain links TRBV10-3 with TRBJ1-6; possible D gene TRBD1, 5 bases. CDR1 is ENHRY, CDR2 SYGVKD, per germline. V gave up 4 bases and J gave up 7 bases, with 8 bases separating them. The CDR3 spans 13 residues.

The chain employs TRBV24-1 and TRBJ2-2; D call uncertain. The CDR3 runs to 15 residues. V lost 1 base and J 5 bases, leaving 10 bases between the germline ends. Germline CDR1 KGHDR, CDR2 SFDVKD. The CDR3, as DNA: TGTGCCACCAGTGATTTAAACCCGCGGACCGGGGAGCTGTTTTTT. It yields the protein CATSDLNPRTGELFF.

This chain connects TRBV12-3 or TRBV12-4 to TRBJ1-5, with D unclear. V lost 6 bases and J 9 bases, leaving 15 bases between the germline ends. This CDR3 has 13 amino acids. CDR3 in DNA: TGTGCCAGCAGGGGTGGGAAGACGAGGCCCCAGCATTTT. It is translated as CASRGGKTRPQHF.

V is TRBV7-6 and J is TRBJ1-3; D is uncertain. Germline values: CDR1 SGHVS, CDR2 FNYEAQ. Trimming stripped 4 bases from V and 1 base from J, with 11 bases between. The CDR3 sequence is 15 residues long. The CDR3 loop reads CASSSARGSGNTIYF. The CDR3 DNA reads TGTGCCAGCAGCTCCGCTCGCGGATCTGGAAACACCATATATTTT. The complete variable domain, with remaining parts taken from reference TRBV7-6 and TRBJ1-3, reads GAGVSQSPRYKVTKRGQDVALRCDPISGHVSLYWYRQALGQGPEFLTYFNYEAQQDKSGLPNDRFSAERPEGSISTLTIQRTEQRDSAMYRCASSSARGSGNTIYFGEGSWLTVV.

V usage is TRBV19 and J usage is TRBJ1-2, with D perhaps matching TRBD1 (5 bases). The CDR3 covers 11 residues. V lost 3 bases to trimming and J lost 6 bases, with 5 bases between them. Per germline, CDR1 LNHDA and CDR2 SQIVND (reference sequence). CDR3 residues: CASSIRDGYTF. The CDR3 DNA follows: TGTGCCAGTAGTATCAGGGATGGCTACACCTTC.